A single sample gave rise to the 31 T cell receptor delta chains below, sequenced in a study of gamma-delta T cells after stem cell transplantation. TCRdb re-called the RT-PCR reads using CATT. The sample has some 10,000 delta-chain clones, about 1.2% seen once. The sample taken for sequencing was gamma-delta T cells. The receptors here all came from a human donor. It is not recorded whose cells these are; they may come from a transplant donor.

About this clone: TCRdb shows a much larger clone's protein in place of this DNA's translation, and the two differ at residue 4, likely through a read error; the protein shown is translated from the DNA. The rearrangement links TRDV2 to TRDJ1; TRDD3 matches at 13 bases. In germline, CDR1 is GEAIGNYY, CDR2 EKD. With 5 bases clipped from V and 4 bases from J, the junction kept 12 bases outside the gene matches. The CDR3 has 17 residues. CDR3 amino acids: CACGALLGDTLHDKLIF. CDR3 sequence (DNA): TGTGCCTGTGGCGCCTTACTGGGGGATACGCTGCACGATAAACTCATCTTT.

About this clone itself: This may be a read error, as it is one base from a much larger clone. Other DNA sequences in the sample encode the same CDR3. The chain joins TRDV2 to TRDJ1; 9 bases are a match to TRDD3. Per germline, CDR1 GEAIGNYY and CDR2 EKD. The CDR3 contains 16 residues. For the CDR3, the DNA is TGTGCTTGTGACACCGTAGGGGGGATACAATCCGATAAACTCATCTTT. Its protein is CACDTVGGIQSDKLIF.

About this clone itself: This clone may be a read error of a much larger clone one base away. At the DNA level, this CDR3 is encoded by other sequences in the same sample as well. The genes are TRDV2 and TRDJ1, with 8 bases matching TRDD3. The CDR3 is 17 residues long. Per the germline V gene, CDR1 is GEAIGNYY and CDR2 is EKD. Here the CDR3 reads CACDTLLKGDITDKLIF. CDR3 bases: TGTGCCTGCGACACCCTTTTAAAGGGGGATATCACCGATAAACTCATCTTT.

Note on this clone: One base away lies a much larger clone, so this may be a sequencing read error. The chain has TRDV2 and TRDJ1; TRDD3 aligns across 8 bases. Germline assignment: CDR1 GEAIGNYY and CDR2 EKD. The CDR3 spans 18 residues. Trimming removed 0 bases from V and 6 bases from J; junction bases left unmatched: 17. The CDR3 bases are TGTGCCTGTGACACCCTTCATACTGGGGGGGCGTCGACCAATAAACTCATCTTT. Translating gives CACDTLHTGGASTNKLIF.

This clone was counted between two and nine times. A far bigger clonotype differs at one base, so this is likely a read error. The rearrangement uses TRDV2 and TRDJ1; 8 bases line up with TRDD3. Germline CDR1 GEAIGNYY, CDR2 EKD. J lost 4 bases, V lost 5 bases, and 5 bases had no gene match. The CDR3 contains 13 residues. In nucleotides, the CDR3 is TGTGCCTGTGGCGGACTGGGGGGCGATAAACTCATCTTT. Its translation: CACGGLGGDKLIF.

This clone has just a few counts. The sample carries other DNA sequences with the same CDR3. DNA for the CDR3: TGTGCCTGTGACACTCTACTGGGGGATAAAAGGACCGATAAACTCATCTTT. This encodes CACDTLLGDKRTDKLIF. V gene TRDV2 combines with J gene TRDJ1; 11 nucleotides align to TRDD3. The CDR3 length is 17 residues. V shed 1 base, J shed 2 bases, and the junction held 8 bases outside the gene matches. Per the germline V gene, CDR1 is GEAIGNYY and CDR2 is EKD.

On this clone itself: A read error is possible here, since a much larger clone lies one base away. This rearrangement joins TRDV2 to TRDJ1, with TRDD3 matching over 10 bases. In germline, CDR1 is GEAIGNYY, CDR2 EKD. The CDR3 consists of 16 residues. CDR3 sequence (DNA): TGTGCCCGTGACACCTTAGGGGGGATACGCGCCGATAAACTCATCTTT. Encoded protein: CARDTLGGIRADKLIF.

In the case of this clone: TCRdb records a much larger clone's protein for this DNA, with a difference at residue 5 that likely arises from a read error; the protein given is the translation of the DNA. The chain joins TRDV2 to TRDJ1; 12 nucleotides align to TRDD3. The CDR3 sequence is 18 residues long. Trimming cost V 3 bases and J 6 bases; bases outside gene matches: 16. From germline, CDR1 is GEAIGNYY and CDR2 EKD. DNA of the CDR3: TGTGCCTGTGACTCCCTCCCTACGCTGGGGGATACGCGGCATAAACTCATCTTT. Its translation: CACDSLPTLGDTRHKLIF.

On this clone: The protein TCRdb gives is from a much larger clone and does not agree with this DNA's translation at residue 11, likely a read error; the protein shown here comes from the DNA. The rearrangement links TRDV2 to TRDJ1; TRDD3 matches 13 bases. The CDR3 loop spans 18 amino acids. Per the germline V gene, CDR1 is GEAIGNYY and CDR2 is EKD. V was clipped by 3 bases and J by 2 bases; unmatched bases: 11. The CDR3 reads CACDPILGDTTWTDKLIF. In DNA, the CDR3 is TGTGCCTGTGACCCTATACTGGGGGATACGACGTGGACCGATAAACTCATCTTT.

The rearrangement links TRDV2 to TRDJ1; 8 nucleotides line up with TRDD3. The germline CDR1 and CDR2 sequences are GEAIGNYY and EKD. The CDR3 covers 18 residues. V lost 0 bases and J lost 0; bases outside the gene matches: 11. The CDR3 bases are TGTGCCTGTGACACCCCTCTTACTGGGGGCCCCGACACCGATAAACTCATCTTT. Translation gives CACDTPLTGGPDTDKLIF.

The table lists this clone with a few counts. The translation of this DNA and the TCRdb protein of a much larger clone differ at residue 3, probably owing to a read error; the protein shown here is translated from the DNA. The chain uses TRDV2 and TRDJ3, with a weak D call TRDD2 (5 bases). The CDR3 runs to 18 residues. Germline V gene lookup returns CDR1 GEAIGNYY and CDR2 EKD. CDR3 sequence: CARDTLRSSSWDTRQMFF. The CDR3 bases are TGTGCCCGTGACACCCTACGGTCGAGCTCCTGGGACACCCGACAGATGTTTTTC.

Many counts were recorded for this clone. V usage is TRDV2 and J usage is TRDJ1; TRDD3 matches 13 bases. V was clipped by 0 bases and J by 0 bases; unmatched bases: 9. The CDR3 is 19 amino acids. Germline V CDR1 and CDR2: GEAIGNYY, EKD. CDR3: CACDTVFTGGYANTDKLIF. The CDR3 bases are TGTGCCTGTGACACCGTTTTCACTGGGGGATACGCAAACACCGATAAACTCATCTTT.

Of note for this clone: TCRdb lists the protein of a much larger clone for this DNA, which differs at residue 15, so this is likely a read error; the protein given here is translated from the DNA itself. The chain couples TRDV2 to TRDJ1; 13 nucleotides align to TRDD3. The germline CDR1 and CDR2 sequences are GEAIGNYY and EKD. CDR3 length: 19 amino acids. The CDR3 sequence is CACDSLLGDTKSLTNKLIF. In nucleotides, the CDR3 is TGTGCCTGTGACTCCCTACTGGGGGATACGAAGTCGCTCACCAATAAACTCATCTTT.

The V gene is TRDV2, the J gene TRDJ1; D gene uncertain. V lost 0 bases, J lost 3 bases, and 13 bases lay in between. Germline CDR1 is GEAIGNYY and CDR2 is EKD. The CDR3 totals 15 residues. CDR3 sequence: CACDTVEPQADKLIF. In DNA, the CDR3 is TGTGCCTGTGACACCGTGGAGCCACAAGCCGATAAACTCATCTTT.

This clone has just a few counts. This sequence joins TRDV2 and TRDJ1; 13 positions match TRDD3. V dropped 3 bases and J dropped 11; count of bases not matched to a gene: 8. The germline CDR1 and CDR2 sequences are GEAIGNYY and EKD. The CDR3 covers 14 residues. The CDR3 here is CACDALLGDTLLIF. CDR3 DNA: TGTGCCTGTGACGCCTTACTGGGGGATACGCTCCTCATCTTT.

Concerning this clone: A read error is likely here: a far larger clone is one base away. Other DNA sequences in the sample encode the same CDR3. The chain employs TRDV2 and TRDJ1; D might be TRDD3 (6 bases). V was shortened by 0 bases and J by 0 bases, with 16 bases between the two germline ends. Germline assignment: CDR1 GEAIGNYY and CDR2 EKD. This CDR3 spans 17 amino acids. In nucleotides, the CDR3 is TGTGCCTGTGACACCGTGGGTGGGGGTCCCGACACCGATAAACTCATCTTT. Translated, it gives CACDTVGGGPDTDKLIF.

This clone has a handful of counts. The amino acid sequence in TCRdb belongs to a much larger clone and departs from this DNA's translation at residue 5, likely a sequencing read error; the sequence shown is translated from the DNA. Additional DNA sequences in this sample encode the identical CDR3. The genes are TRDV2 and TRDJ1; TRDD3 matches 12 bases. The CDR3 has 19 residues. V shed 3 bases, J shed 3 bases, and the junction held 16 bases outside the gene matches. Germline loops: CDR1 GEAIGNYY, CDR2 EKD. The CDR3 DNA reads as TGTGCCTGTGACGGACTGGGGGATACAAGGCCAGGTGTGGCCGATAAACTCATCTTT. Protein product: CACDGLGDTRPGVADKLIF.

This clone has a handful of counts. The gene calls are TRDV2 and TRDJ1; 13 bases are shared with TRDD3. The CDR3 runs to 17 residues. Germline V gives CDR1 GEAIGNYY, CDR2 EKD. J was trimmed by 2 bases and V by 3 bases; bases with no gene match: 8. CDR3 sequence reads: CACDDLLGDTWTDKLIF. Here the CDR3 DNA reads TGTGCCTGTGACGACTTACTGGGGGATACGTGGACCGATAAACTCATCTTT.

This clone was detected a few times. TCRdb's protein, taken from a much larger clone, differs from this DNA's translation at residue 15, likely owing to a read error; the protein displayed comes from the DNA. This sequence joins TRDV2 and TRDJ1; a possible D gene is TRDD3 (6 bases). Germline CDR1 and CDR2: GEAIGNYY and EKD. The CDR3 covers 17 residues. The CDR3 nucleotides are TGTGCCTGTGAGCCTCTGGGGATCCCCAAGTACACCGATAAACCCATCTTT. Translated, it gives CACEPLGIPKYTDKPIF.

V gene TRDV2 combines with J gene TRDJ1; 11 bases line up with TRDD3. With 1 base clipped from V and 6 bases from J, the junction kept 9 bases outside the gene matches. Germline CDR1 GEAIGNYY, CDR2 EKD. CDR3 length: 16 amino acids. The CDR3 spells CACDTLGDTNTHKLIF. For the CDR3, the DNA is TGTGCCTGTGACACGCTGGGGGATACCAATACGCATAAACTCATCTTT.

As regards this clone: A far larger clone is off by one base, so a read error is likely. Other nucleotide sequences in the sample specify the same CDR3. The chain uses TRDV2 and TRDJ1, with 9 bases lining up with TRDD3. The CDR3 is 17 residues long. V was pared by 3 bases and J by 0 bases, with 10 bases of the junction left unmatched. CDR1 GEAIGNYY and CDR2 EKD come from the germline V gene. CDR3 bases: TGTGCCTGTGACGTCCTACGCTCTGGGGGATACACCGATAAACTCATCTTT. This gives the protein CACDVLRSGGYTDKLIF.

There are a few counts of this clone. This DNA's translation differs at residue 7 from TCRdb's protein, which comes from a much larger clone; a read error is likely, and the protein shown is translated from the DNA. The chain couples TRDV2 to TRDJ1; perhaps TRDD3 as D (5 bases). This CDR3 is 13 amino acids long. V shed 3 bases and J shed 4 bases, with 11 bases lying between them. Per germline, CDR1 GEAIGNYY and CDR2 EKD. CDR3: CACDGLEGDKLIF. In DNA, the CDR3 is TGTGCCTGTGACGGACTGGAGGGCGATAAACTCATCTTT.

Points on this clone: This DNA's translation and the protein TCRdb lists, from a much larger clone, do not match at residue 11, likely due to a read error; the protein shown is translated from the DNA. The chain links TRDV2 to TRDJ1; 9 bases align to TRDD3. The CDR3 consists of 17 residues. Per the germline V gene, CDR1 is GEAIGNYY and CDR2 is EKD. V lost 0 bases, J lost 1 base, and 8 bases stayed unmatched. CDR3 in DNA: TGTGCCTGTGACACCGTGGGGGATAAAACGTGCACCGATAAACTCATCTTT. Translated: CACDTVGDKTCTDKLIF.

This rearrangement joins TRDV2 to TRDJ1, with TRDD3 matching 12 bases. V lost 0 bases, J lost 0 bases, and 16 bases stayed unmatched. The CDR3 contains 21 residues. Germline CDR1 reads GEAIGNYY; CDR2 reads EKD. CDR3 residues: CACDTVSTGGYKRVYTDKLIF. CDR3 DNA: TGTGCCTGTGACACCGTATCAACTGGGGGATACAAGCGTGTGTACACCGATAAACTCATCTTT.

This clone is classed as medium-sized. Different DNA sequences within this sample yield the same CDR3. The gene calls are TRDV2 and TRDJ1; 12 positions agree with TRDD3. The germline V gene has CDR1 GEAIGNYY and CDR2 EKD. V shed 1 base and J 4 bases; nucleotides not matched to a gene: 12. There are 18 residues in the CDR3. The CDR3 DNA follows: TGTGCCTGTGACACTGTACTGGGGGATACAAACGAAGACGATAAACTCATCTTT. This sequence encodes CACDTVLGDTNEDDKLIF.

This clone has just a few counts. The protein that TCRdb holds for this DNA derives from a much larger clone and differs from the translated DNA at residue 13, which likely indicates a read error; the protein shown here is translated from the DNA. This chain's CDR3 is CACDSLGGRLDKPIF. CDR3 coding DNA: TGTGCCTGTGACAGTCTGGGGGGCCGCCTCGATAAACCCATCTTT. The chain carries TRDV2 and TRDJ1; 7 bases are shared with TRDD3. Germline V gives CDR1 GEAIGNYY, CDR2 EKD. The CDR3 is 15 amino acids.

This clone was seen a few times. V and J are TRDV1 and TRDJ1, with D possibly matching TRDD3 (6 bases). The V gene lost 4 bases and the J gene lost 0 bases, with 24 bases spanning the gap. The CDR3 spans 19 residues. CDR1 is TSWWSYY, CDR2 QGS, per germline. CDR3 in amino acids: CALGGPCRLGTMYTDKLIF. In DNA form, the CDR3 reads TGTGCTCTTGGGGGCCCCTGCCGACTGGGAACTATGTACACCGATAAACTCATCTTT.

This clone is labeled medium-sized. At the DNA level, this CDR3 is encoded by other sequences in the same sample as well. The rearrangement uses TRDV2 and TRDJ1, with 7 bases lining up with TRDD3. The V segment lost 0 bases and the J segment 0 bases; nucleotides outside the gene matches: 3. The CDR3 extends over 15 amino acids. CDR1 and CDR2 from the germline V gene are GEAIGNYY and EKD. The CDR3 loop reads CACDTVGGYTDKLIF. In DNA form, the CDR3 reads TGTGCCTGTGACACCGTGGGGGGATACACCGATAAACTCATCTTT.

As for this clone: This DNA's translation and the protein TCRdb lists, from a much larger clone, do not match at residue 12, likely due to a read error; the protein shown is translated from the DNA. The rearrangement uses TRDV2 and TRDJ1, with TRDD3 matching over 11 bases. The V segment lost 0 bases and the J segment 0 bases; nucleotides outside the gene matches: 8. The CDR3 sequence is 18 residues long. Germline V gene sequence: CDR1 GEAIGNYY, CDR2 EKD. The CDR3 region has the DNA TGTGCCTGTGACACCGTACTGGGGGATAATCAGTACACCGATAAACTCATCTTT. It is translated as CACDTVLGDNQYTDKLIF.

The V and J genes are TRDV2 and TRDJ3; TRDD3 agrees at 13 bases. This CDR3 has 20 amino acids. Germline CDR1 reads GEAIGNYY; CDR2 reads EKD. Unmatched junction bases numbered 7, after V lost 2 bases and J lost 1 base. CDR3 DNA: TGTGCCTGTGACATGGTACTGGGGGATACGGTGTCCTGGGACACCCGACAGATGTTTTTC. Residues: CACDMVLGDTVSWDTRQMFF.

Relative to its sample, this clone is medium-sized (0.01 to 0.1%). Other DNA sequences in the sample encode the same CDR3. The rearrangement links TRDV2 to TRDJ1; 7 bases are a match to TRDD3. Unmatched junction bases numbered 5, after V lost 2 bases and J lost 0 bases. The CDR3 covers 15 residues. Germline V gene lookup returns CDR1 GEAIGNYY and CDR2 EKD. CDR3 DNA: TGTGCCTGTGACAGATTGGGGGGATACACCGATAAACTCATCTTT. It specifies CACDRLGGYTDKLIF.